The 3 T cell receptor delta chains below all came from one sample that was sequenced in a study of gamma-delta chains in newborns, infants, children. TCRdb re-called the reads through CATT. This table has 6,500 to 9,000 delta-chain clones, less than 2% appearing once. Sequencing was done on a sample of blood. The receptors shown here come from a child who was a newborn, infant or young child, either healthy, febrile or measles-vaccinated (not recorded which).

The chain links TRDV1 to TRDJ1, with a possible D match to TRDD3 (6 bases). CDR3 size: 16 residues. V dropped 2 bases and J dropped 1 base, with 14 bases sitting between them. Germline lookup yields CDR1 TSWWSYY and CDR2 QGS. CDR3 in amino acids: CALGESGLGITDKLIF. For the CDR3, the DNA is TGTGCTCTTGGGGAATCCGGGCTGGGGATCACCGATAAACTCATCTTT.

The sample holds many counts of this clone. The V call is TRDV1, the J call TRDJ1; D is possibly TRDD3 (6 bases). The CDR3 loop spans 19 amino acids. Trimming pared 1 base from V and 4 bases from J, leaving 25 bases between. Germline-derived CDR1 and CDR2 are TSWWSYY and QGS. CDR3 sequence (DNA): TGTGCTCTTGGGGAACGAGGCAACCCCCCTTTGGGGGGCATCGATAAACTCATCTTT. Protein: CALGERGNPPLGGIDKLIF.

This clone showed up just a few times. A far more abundant clone sits one base away, making this likely a read error. Other nucleotide sequences from this sample produce the same CDR3. The chain combines TRDV2 with TRDJ3; D may be TRDD3 (6 bases). With 0 bases removed from V and 1 base from J, the gap between germline ends came to 9 bases. The CDR3 length is 17 residues. In germline, CDR1 is GEAIGNYY, CDR2 EKD. The CDR3, as DNA: TGTGCCTGTGACACCGTGGGGGGATCCTGGGACACCCGACAGATGTTTTTC. Amino acids: CACDTVGGSWDTRQMFF.